One and the same sample provided the 7 T cell receptor beta chains below, sequenced in a study of blood T cell repertoires in COVID-19. Repertoires were generated with immunoSEQ multiplex PCR, while TCRdb's copy carries only in-frame clones and drops some. The repertoire holds some 280,000 clones, with around four fifths as singletons. What was sequenced was peripheral blood. These receptors came from a woman aged 50 to 60 with active or convalescent COVID-19.

V is TRBV19 and J is TRBJ2-5; a weak D match, TRBD2 (6 bases). Germline lookup yields CDR1 LNHDA and CDR2 SQIVND (reference sequence). The V gene lost 3 bases and the J gene lost 6 bases, with 14 bases spanning the gap. The CDR3 has 14 amino acids. The chain's CDR3 is CASSIMVAGQTQYF. CDR3 nucleotides: TGTGCCAGTAGTATTATGGTCGCGGGACAGACCCAGTACTTC.

V and J are TRBV7-2 and TRBJ2-2; 11 nucleotides line up with TRBD2. Germline V gives CDR1 SGHTA, CDR2 FQGNSA. Trimming took 8 bases from V and 5 from J; bases not matched to a gene: 13. The CDR3 has 17 amino acids. CDR3 in DNA: TGTGCCAGCCGGGAGTGGCTAGCGGGAGGTGGGACCGGGGAGCTGTTTTTT. Protein product: CASREWLAGGGTGELFF.

This chain connects TRBV9 to TRBJ1-2, with 9 bases that match TRBD1. J gave up 4 bases and V 3 bases, and 7 bases lay outside the gene matches. CDR1 is SGDLS and CDR2 is YYNGEE in the germline V gene. The CDR3 spans 15 residues. CDR3 sequence reads: CASSATGGRSYGYTF. CDR3 nucleotide sequence: TGTGCCAGCAGCGCGACAGGGGGTAGATCCTATGGCTACACCTTC.

The chain employs TRBV4-2 and TRBJ2-3, with 12 nucleotides matching TRBD2. The CDR3 is made up of 16 amino acids. Trimming cost V 0 bases and J 6 bases; bases outside gene matches: 4. CDR1 and CDR2 (germline): LGHNA, YNFKEQ. CDR3 coding DNA: TGTGCCAGCAGCCAAGATCCTAGCGGGGGGGTGGATACGCAGTATTTT. Its translation: CASSQDPSGGVDTQYF.

This clone was picked up a small number of times. V is TRBV3-1 (or the pseudogene TRBV3-2) and J is TRBJ2-1, with 7 bases fitting TRBD2. V lost 0 bases and J lost 3; bases outside the gene matches: 5. The CDR3 runs 16 residues. CDR1 is LGHDT and CDR2 is YNNKEL in the germline V gene (reference sequence). The CDR3 spells CASSQDLTSNYNEQFF. Written as DNA, the CDR3 is TGTGCCAGCAGCCAAGATCTGACTAGCAACTACAATGAGCAGTTCTTC.

This chain joins TRBV15 and TRBJ2-7, with D possibly being TRBD2 (5 bases). Germline CDR1 and CDR2: LNHNV and YYDKDF (reference sequence). The CDR3 sequence is 12 residues long. V lost 3 bases to trimming and J lost 7 bases, with 10 bases between them. The CDR3 loop reads CATSSVRGEQYF. CDR3 nucleotide sequence: TGTGCCACCAGCAGCGTAAGAGGGGAGCAGTACTTC.

The chain uses TRBV9 and TRBJ1-2, with 9 bases aligning to TRBD1. CDR3 length equals 15 residues. Germline CDR1 is SGDLS and CDR2 is YYNGEE. With 0 bases clipped from V and 8 bases from J, the junction kept 8 bases outside the gene matches. DNA for the CDR3: TGTGCCAGCAGCGTAGATGACAGGGGGACGGAAGGCTACACCTTC. This translates into CASSVDDRGTEGYTF.